A selection of T cell receptor beta chains follows, all from one sample in a study of T cells in Graves' hyperthyroidism and ophthalmopathy. TCRdb reanalysed the multiplex PCR reads using MiXCR and keeps one entry per CDR3 protein. The data show 600,000 or so distinct CDR3 sequences, about 14% seen once. Material for sequencing was blood. The receptors were gathered from a woman under 30 with Graves' ophthalmopathy. Each CDR3 is given with its conserved first and last residue.

v_gene,j_gene,CDR3aa
TRBV7-3,TRBJ2-5,CASSTGAEETQYF
TRBV14,TRBJ2-5,CASSQDAGRQETQYF
TRBV10-3,TRBJ2-3,CAISDPSLGADTQYF
TRBV12-5,TRBJ2-7,CASGPSSTGHYEQYF
TRBV5-1,TRBJ1-2,CASSKGTGTDYGYTF
TRBV28,TRBJ2-7,CASRTDRGPYEQYF
TRBV7-2,TRBJ2-3,CASSPGTSGVEDTQYF
TRBV5-1,TRBJ1-5,CASSLQGASDQPQHF
TRBV5-1,TRBJ2-3,CASSLEETGRNTQYF
TRBV19,TRBJ1-1,CARNPSEAFF